This TCR beta chain was documented in a study of lymphopenia after photon versus proton radiotherapy. Germline V gene sequence: CDR1 SGHNT, CDR2 YENEEA. This CDR3 region has 14 residues. Trimming took 2 bases from V and 3 from J, leaving 7 bases between them. Profiling relied on immunoSEQ multiplex PCR, and the TCRdb table lists in-frame clones only, not all of them. Among about 26,000 clones, roughly four fifths were seen once, and the ten largest hold roughly 3.8%. Overall study results and limits: After lymphocyte nadir, photon-treated repertoires showed oligoclonal expansion, especially CD8+ Temra. Better survival with proton therapy was suggested as possible, not demonstrated.

A few counts support this clone. Antigen: not known. The chain employs TRBV11-3 and TRBJ2-2, with D possibly TRBD2 on 5 matching bases. The receptor comes from a woman between 45 and 60 years old with pancreatic cancer. The specimen was peripheral blood, collected from a patient treated with photon-based radiotherapy. The chain's CDR3 is CASSLSGYTGELFF. CDR3 coding DNA: TGTGCCAGCAGCTTAAGCGGTTACACCGGGGAGCTGTTTTTT. The full variable domain, in which reference TRBV11-3 and TRBJ2-2 provide the parts outside the CDR3, is EAGVVQSPRYKIIEKKQPVAFWCNPISGHNTLYWYLQNLGQGPELLIRYENEEAVDDSQLPKDRFSAERLKGVDSTLKIQPAELGDSAVYLCASSLSGYTGELFFGEGSRLTVL.